Following are 25 T cell receptor beta chains from one sample sequenced in a study of siplizumab effects on memory and regulatory T cells. The protocol was immunoSEQ multiplex PCR, while the TCRdb copy is restricted to in-frame clones and leaves out a portion. This table has some 100,000 clones, approximately 90% appearing once. Sample: Tregs sorted from blood. The receptors stem from a human donor in good health.

This sequence joins TRBV18 and TRBJ2-7, with unresolved D. The germline CDR1 and CDR2 sequences are KGHSH and LQKENI. The CDR3 is made up of 12 amino acids. V lost 2 bases to trimming and J lost 4 bases, with 6 bases between them. CDR3 nucleotide sequence: TGTGCCAGCTCACCAAAAGGATACGAGCAGTACTTC. Translation: CASSPKGYEQYF. The full variable domain, completed using reference TRBV18 and TRBJ2-7, is NAGVMQNPRHLVRRRGQEARLRCSPMKGHSHVYWYRQLPEEGLKFMVYLQKENIIDESGMPKERFSAEFPKEGPSILRIQQVVRGDSAAYFCASSPKGYEQYFGPGTRLTVT.

The chain links TRBV5-1 to TRBJ2-3; D is unresolved. With 0 bases removed from V and 4 bases from J, the gap between germline ends came to 15 bases. Germline V CDR1 and CDR2: SGHRS, YFSETQ. The CDR3 has 16 amino acids. The CDR3 sequence: CASSLGTDRTADTQYF. The CDR3 DNA is TGCGCCAGCAGCTTGGGGACCGATAGGACGGCAGATACGCAGTATTTT. The entire variable domain, with the rest obtained from reference TRBV5-1 and TRBJ2-3, is as follows: KAGVTQTPRYLIKTRGQQVTLSCSPISGHRSVSWYQQTPGQGLQFLFEYFSETQRNKGNFPGRFSGRQFSNSRSEMNVSTLELGDSALYLCASSLGTDRTADTQYFGPGTRLTVL.

The chain employs TRBV5-1 and TRBJ2-5; TRBD2 agrees at 13 bases. The CDR3 has 16 residues. CDR1 is SGHRS and CDR2 is YFSETQ in the germline V gene. V was pared by 3 bases and J by 5 bases, with 7 bases of the junction left unmatched. The CDR3 region has the DNA TGCGCCAGCAGCTCGGGACTAGCGGGGATCGGGGAGACCCAGTACTTC. Residues: CASSSGLAGIGETQYF.

The chain combines TRBV18 with TRBJ2-7; possible D gene TRBD1, 6 bases. Trimming took off 3 bases at V and 2 bases at J, with 14 bases between the two ends. The CDR3 extends over 15 amino acids. The germline gives CDR1 KGHSH, CDR2 LQKENI. The CDR3 loop reads CASSPPGQTPYEQYF. The CDR3 nucleotides read TGTGCCAGCTCACCGCCGGGACAAACTCCCTACGAGCAGTACTTC.

The chain is built from TRBV6-5 and TRBJ1-2, with 7 positions matching TRBD1. Per germline, CDR1 MNHEY and CDR2 SVGAGI. Losses at the gene ends were 6 bases for V and 14 bases for J; bases not matched to a gene: 15. This CDR3 has 13 amino acids. DNA for the CDR3: TGTGCCAGCAGCTCACGGGACAGAATAACGTGGACCTTC. Protein: CASSSRDRITWTF.

The V and J genes are TRBV28 and TRBJ1-2; D is uncertain. This CDR3 is built from 14 residues. Trimming left V 3 bases short and J 2 bases short, with 10 bases between. CDR1 is MDHEN, CDR2 SYDVKM, per germline. CDR3 DNA sequence: TGTGCCAGCAGTTTGCTCTCTGCGAACTATGGCTACACCTTC. Encoded protein: CASSLLSANYGYTF.

The V and J genes are TRBV10-3 and TRBJ2-1, with 8 nucleotides matching TRBD1. Germline assignment: CDR1 ENHRY and CDR2 SYGVKD. CDR3 length: 14 amino acids. Germline trimming cut 4 bases from V and 9 bases from J; bases unmatched to any gene: 8. The CDR3 protein is CAISVTGDGGEQFF. The CDR3 DNA follows: TGTGCCATCAGTGTGACAGGGGACGGAGGTGAGCAGTTCTTC.

The rearrangement uses TRBV27 and TRBJ1-1, with D perhaps matching TRBD1 (5 bases). Germline assignment: CDR1 MNHEY and CDR2 SMNVEV (reference sequence). This CDR3 contains 19 residues. V lost 0 bases and J lost 3, with 23 bases in between. Here the CDR3 reads CASSLSLGWGPGQYTEAFF. The CDR3 DNA reads as TGTGCCAGCAGTTTATCTTTGGGCTGGGGCCCGGGCCAGTACACTGAAGCTTTCTTT.

This chain uses TRBV10-1 with TRBJ2-4; perhaps TRBD2 as D (6 bases). V was trimmed by 2 bases and J by 2 bases, leaving 16 bases between them. CDR1 and CDR2 from the germline V gene are WNHNN and SYGVQD (reference sequence). The CDR3 spans 17 residues. CDR3 DNA: TGCGCCAGCAGTGAGGTTGCTCGGCGGGAAACCAAAAACATTCAGTACTTC. It translates to CASSEVARRETKNIQYF.

The V call is TRBV7-9, the J call TRBJ2-5; a possible D gene is TRBD2 (5 bases). Germline V gene lookup returns CDR1 SEHNR and CDR2 FQNEAQ (reference sequence). The CDR3 is 14 residues long. Deletions cut 4 bases from V and 5 bases from J, with 14 bases between. This CDR3 reads CASSSSQQRETQYF. CDR3 sequence (DNA): TGTGCCAGCAGCTCATCCCAGCAGCGGGAGACCCAGTACTTC.

This chain joins TRBV10-3 and TRBJ2-7, with D tentatively TRBD2 (5 bases). Trimming shortened V by 6 bases and J by 7 bases, and 10 bases separated the two germline ends. CDR1 is ENHRY and CDR2 is SYGVKD in the germline V gene. The CDR3 consists of 11 residues. The CDR3 DNA reads as TGTGCCATCAGGGAGGAGACGGAGCAGTACTTC. It translates to CAIREETEQYF.

The genes are TRBV4-1 and TRBJ1-5; 9 nucleotides line up with TRBD1. CDR1 and CDR2 from the germline V gene are MGHRA and YSYEKL. V lost 5 bases, J lost 5 bases, and 4 bases stayed unmatched. The CDR3 is 14 residues long. The CDR3 protein is CASSLRTGDQPQHF. The CDR3 DNA follows: TGCGCCAGCAGCTTACGGACAGGGGATCAGCCCCAGCATTTT.

The chain recombines TRBV6-1 with TRBJ2-3; 10 nucleotides line up with TRBD2. The CDR3 contains 17 residues. The germline V gene has CDR1 MNHNS and CDR2 SASEGT. J lost 5 bases, V lost 1 base, and 9 bases had no gene match. The DNA for the CDR3 is TGTGCCAGCAGTGAAGTCTTGGTCACTAGCGGGAAAGATACGCAGTATTTT. Translation gives CASSEVLVTSGKDTQYF.

The chain links TRBV11-2 to TRBJ2-7, with D possibly being TRBD2 (5 bases). This CDR3 region has 14 residues. CDR1 is SGHAT, CDR2 FQNNGV, per germline. V lost 5 bases to trimming and J lost 0 bases, with 11 bases between them. Here the CDR3 reads CASSPKAGSYEQYF. DNA of the CDR3: TGTGCCAGCAGCCCCAAGGCGGGCTCCTACGAGCAGTACTTC.

The chain uses TRBV7-8 and TRBJ2-7; perhaps TRBD1 as D (5 bases). This CDR3 is 15 amino acids long. CDR1 and CDR2 (germline): SGHVS, FQNEAQ. V lost 1 base and J 5 bases, leaving 15 bases between the germline ends. CDR3 sequence (DNA): TGTGCCAGCAGCTTAGGGACAAGGTTGCTCCACGAGCAGTACTTC. Protein product: CASSLGTRLLHEQYF.

The chain couples TRBV5-4 to TRBJ2-3; D is possibly TRBD2 (6 bases). The CDR3 covers 14 residues. Trimming shortened V by 6 bases and J by 2 bases, and 13 bases separated the two germline ends. Germline V gene sequence: CDR1 SGHNT, CDR2 YYREEE (reference sequence). The CDR3 here is CASNERVDTDTQYF. CDR3 nucleotide sequence: TGTGCCAGCAACGAGCGGGTTGACACAGATACGCAGTATTTT.

The chain links TRBV5-6 to TRBJ2-7; TRBD2 agrees at 7 bases. The CDR3 extends over 14 amino acids. Trimming took 4 bases from V and 1 from J; bases not matched to a gene: 5. Looked up from germline, CDR1 is SGHDT and CDR2 is YYEEEE. CDR3 region: CASSPIGGSYEQYF. For the CDR3, the DNA is TGTGCCAGCAGCCCGATCGGGGGGTCCTACGAGCAGTACTTC.

The chain employs TRBV5-4 and TRBJ2-3; possibly TRBD2 for D (6 bases). Germline values: CDR1 SGHNT, CDR2 YYREEE (reference sequence). CDR3 length: 16 residues. V was clipped by 2 bases and J by 1 base, with 14 bases between them. The DNA for the CDR3 is TGTGCCAGCAGCTTTGTTGGAGGGGCCGGCACAGATACGCAGTATTTT. This codes for CASSFVGGAGTDTQYF. The full variable domain, with the rest looked up from reference TRBV5-4 and TRBJ2-3, is ETGVTQSPTHLIKTRGQQVTLRCSSQSGHNTVSWYQQALGQGPQFIFQYYREEENGRGNFPPRFSGLQFPNYSSELNVNALELDDSALYLCASSFVGGAGTDTQYFGPGTRLTVL.

This clone occurred once. This rearrangement joins TRBV4-1 to TRBJ2-7; D possibly corresponds to TRBD2 (6 bases). Germline V gives CDR1 MGHRA, CDR2 YSYEKL. This CDR3 is 18 amino acids long. V was shortened by 3 bases and J by 3 bases, with 24 bases between the two germline ends. This chain's CDR3 is CASSQMPSRDFPNYEQYF. CDR3 sequence (DNA): TGCGCCAGCAGCCAGATGCCATCCCGGGACTTCCCAAACTACGAGCAGTACTTC.

The V call is TRBV28, the J call TRBJ2-7; the D is unclear. Trimming took 5 bases from V and 2 from J, leaving 19 bases between them. This CDR3 region has 16 residues. The germline V gene has CDR1 MDHEN and CDR2 SYDVKM. CDR3 in DNA: TGTGCCAGCAGTCCTTCGCAGTCTCATCGCCCCTACGAGCAGTACTTC. It yields the protein CASSPSQSHRPYEQYF.

V usage is TRBV2 and J usage is TRBJ2-3; no clear D. The V gene lost 4 bases and the J gene lost 0 bases, with 8 bases spanning the gap. This CDR3 has 14 amino acids. The germline gives CDR1 SNHLY, CDR2 FYNNEI. Here the CDR3 reads CASSGRTSTDTQYF. Here the CDR3 DNA reads TGTGCCAGCAGTGGTCGGACGAGCACAGATACGCAGTATTTT. Full variable domain (rest looked up from reference TRBV2 and TRBJ2-3): EPEVTQTPSHQVTQMGQEVILRCVPISNHLYFYWYRQILGQKVEFLVSFYNNEISEKSEIFDDQFSVERPDGSNFTLKIRSTKLEDSAMYFCASSGRTSTDTQYFGPGTRLTVL.

The V gene is TRBV11-2, the J gene TRBJ2-7, with D possibly TRBD2 on 5 matching bases. This CDR3 has 12 residues. Germline CDR1 and CDR2: SGHAT and FQNNGV. The V gene lost 5 bases and the J gene lost 6 bases, with 11 bases spanning the gap. The chain's CDR3 is CASSKRALEQYF. For the CDR3, the DNA is TGTGCCAGCAGCAAGAGGGCCCTCGAGCAGTACTTC.

This chain joins TRBV5-1 and TRBJ1-2, with D perhaps TRBD1 (6 bases). Germline lookup yields CDR1 SGHRS and CDR2 YFSETQ. The germline V and J ends were trimmed by 4 bases and 4 bases, with 23 bases remaining between them. This CDR3 contains 17 residues. CDR3 sequence reads: CASSLYNLGARTYGYTF. The CDR3 bases are TGCGCCAGCAGCCTATATAATTTGGGGGCGCGGACCTATGGCTACACCTTC. The variable domain in full, completed from reference TRBV5-1 and TRBJ1-2, reads KAGVTQTPRYLIKTRGQQVTLSCSPISGHRSVSWYQQTPGQGLQFLFEYFSETQRNKGNFPGRFSGRQFSNSRSEMNVSTLELGDSALYLCASSLYNLGARTYGYTFGSGTRLTVV.

The chain employs TRBV9 and TRBJ1-4, with D unclear. Trimming took off 0 bases at V and 7 bases at J, with 10 bases between the two ends. This CDR3 comprises 14 residues. CDR1 is SGDLS, CDR2 YYNGEE, per germline. In nucleotides, the CDR3 is TGTGCCAGCAGCGTAGACATCAAGGGTGAAAAACTGTTTTTT. This codes for CASSVDIKGEKLFF.

The chain joins TRBV13 to TRBJ2-1, with 12 nucleotides matching TRBD2. Germline V CDR1 and CDR2: PRHDT, FYEKMQ (reference sequence). CDR3 length: 19 amino acids. The V gene end was trimmed by 2 bases and the J gene end by 5 bases; junction bases not matched to a gene: 13. CDR3 DNA sequence: TGTGCCAGCAGCTTAAGGCTAGCGGGAGGGCCGAGCCCCCACAATGAGCAGTTCTTC. As protein: CASSLRLAGGPSPHNEQFF.